This is a list of T cell receptor beta chains from one sample in a study of low-dose radiotherapy and immunotherapy resistance in tumors. TCRdb analysed the reads with MiXCR anew, one entry per CDR3 protein. The sample carries 95,000 to 100,000 distinct CDR3 sequences, less than 25% recorded once. Sample: PBMCs, taken after low-dose radiotherapy plus immunotherapy. Every receptor here comes from a male donor with prostate cancer. CDR3s include the opening cysteine and the closing phenylalanine or tryptophan. The D gene is left open where the match is weak. Clone size is stated in some rows and not others, as once, few, many or a class when expanded.

clone_size cdr3_length d_call j_call v_call cdr3_aa cdr3_nt
many 14 TRBD1 TRBJ1-1 TRBV29-1 CSVNRGQGGTEAFF TGCAGCGTTAACCGGGGACAGGGTGGTACTGAAGCTTTCTTT
many 11 . TRBJ1-1 TRBV29-1 CSVHSGTEAFF TGCAGCGTTCACTCGGGCACTGAAGCTTTCTTT
many 16 TRBD2 TRBJ2-2 TRBV20-1 CSASGLADTYTGELFF TGCAGTGCTAGCGGCCTAGCGGATACTTACACCGGGGAGCTGTTTTTT
many 17 . TRBJ2-1 TRBV29-1 CSVPPRLGAAGGYEQFF TGCAGCGTGCCACCCCGTCTAGGGGCCGCCGGGGGCTATGAGCAGTTCTTC
many 13 . TRBJ2-3 TRBV24-1 CATSDGAVDTQYF TGTGCCACCAGTGATGGAGCTGTAGATACGCAGTATTTT
. 15 . TRBJ2-5 TRBV4-2 CASSQEGSHVGTQYF TGTGCCAGCAGCCAAGAGGGGTCCCACGTTGGGACCCAGTACTTC
many 16 . TRBJ2-1 TRBV5-1 CASSTYRDRSNNEQFF TGCGCCAGCAGCACCTACCGAGACAGATCCAACAATGAGCAGTTCTTC
many 12 . TRBJ2-1 TRBV7-2 CASSLLLSEQFF TGTGCCAGCAGCTTACTCCTAAGTGAGCAGTTCTTC
once 16 . TRBJ2-1 TRBV5-4 CASSLGPAVRHNEQFF TGTGCCAGCAGCTTGGGTCCGGCCGTCAGGCACAATGAGCAGTTCTTC
many 15 TRBD1 TRBJ2-5 TRBV4-1 CASSQVPGTEETQYF TGCGCCAGCAGCCAAGTTCCCGGGACAGAAGAGACCCAGTACTTC
many 14 TRBD1 TRBJ2-7 TRBV5-1 CASRQGQGRYEQYF TGCGCCAGCAGACAGGGACAGGGAAGGTACGAGCAGTACTTC
many 13 TRBD1 TRBJ2-1 TRBV19 CASSITGGNEQFF TGTGCCAGTAGTATCACAGGGGGAAATGAGCAGTTCTTC
many 14 . TRBJ2-1 TRBV20-1 CSAKSRSSYNEQFF TGCAGTGCAAAGTCCCGGAGCTCCTACAATGAGCAGTTCTTC
many 12 . TRBJ1-2 TRBV7-6 CASSPIAGGYTF TGTGCCAGCAGCCCTATCGCGGGGGGCTACACCTTC
many 15 . TRBJ2-1 TRBV7-2 CANIRRRGGFSEQFF TGTGCCAACATTCGACGACGGGGTGGGTTTAGTGAGCAGTTCTTC
many 13 . TRBJ1-1 TRBV11-2 CASSRGEDAEAFF TGTGCCAGCAGTCGGGGCGAAGACGCTGAAGCTTTCTTT
many 14 . TRBJ1-5 TRBV12-3/TRBV12-4 CASSLALRDGPQHF TGTGCCAGCAGTTTAGCGCTCCGGGATGGGCCCCAGCATTTT
many 12 . TRBJ1-2 TRBV19 CASKRGYYGYTF TGTGCCAGTAAGCGGGGCTACTATGGCTACACCTTC
many 18 TRBD2 TRBJ2-6 TRBV5-6 CASSLGLADLSGANVLTF TGTGCCAGCAGCTTGGGACTAGCGGACCTCTCTGGGGCCAACGTCCTGACTTTC
many 18 . TRBJ2-4 TRBV5-1 CASSLRGPVGVGENIQYF TGCGCCAGCTCCCTTCGGGGCCCGGTGGGCGTCGGAGAAAACATTCAGTACTTC
many 16 . TRBJ2-3 TRBV4-2 CASSQAPGVTRDTQYF TGTGCCAGCAGCCAAGCCCCGGGAGTTACTCGGGATACGCAGTATTTT
. 12 . TRBJ2-2 TRBV12-3/TRBV12-4 CASRHISGELFF TGTGCCAGCAGGCATATTTCCGGGGAGCTGTTTTTT
few 13 . TRBJ1-4 TRBV6-2/TRBV6-3 CASSYATNEKLFF TGTGCCAGCAGTTATGCAACTAATGAAAAACTGTTTTTT
many 14 . TRBJ2-1 TRBV6-5 CASSWLAPYNEQFF TGTGCCAGCAGTTGGCTAGCCCCTTACAATGAGCAGTTCTTC
many 13 . TRBJ1-2 TRBV13 CASSLNYNYGYTF TGTGCCAGCAGCTTAAATTACAACTATGGCTACACCTTC
. 15 TRBD2 TRBJ2-5 TRBV7-2 CASSVLAGWFETQYF TGTGCCAGCAGCGTACTAGCGGGGTGGTTTGAGACCCAGTACTTC
many 15 TRBD1 TRBJ1-6 TRBV6-6 CASSRRTGGNSPLHF TGTGCCAGCAGTCGAAGGACAGGGGGCAATTCACCCCTCCACTTT
many 17 . TRBJ1-3 TRBV9 CASSVYDRASSGNTIYF TGTGCCAGCAGCGTATACGACCGCGCGAGCTCTGGAAACACCATATATTTT
many 13 . TRBJ1-1 TRBV7-9 CASIPRGGPEAFF TGTGCCAGCATCCCGAGGGGAGGTCCTGAAGCTTTCTTT
few 15 TRBD1 TRBJ2-3 TRBV18 CASSPGQGVTDTQYF TGTGCCAGCTCCCCTGGACAGGGAGTTACAGATACGCAGTATTTT
many 14 . TRBJ1-5 TRBV27 CASSSGEFRQPQHF TGTGCCAGCAGCTCCGGAGAGTTCAGGCAGCCCCAGCATTTT
many 18 . TRBJ2-1 TRBV20-1 CSARGRVGALGGNNEQFF TGCAGTGCTAGAGGTCGGGTGGGGGCTCTGGGGGGGAACAATGAGCAGTTCTTC
. 13 . TRBJ1-2 TRBV11-2 CASSLAGDYGYTF TGTGCCAGCAGCTTAGCAGGGGACTATGGCTACACCTTC
many 15 TRBD1 TRBJ1-6 TRBV7-2 CASSPQQGSHSPLHF TGTGCCAGCAGCCCTCAACAGGGGTCGCATTCACCCCTCCACTTT
many 15 . TRBJ2-3 TRBV7-2 CASSLDGSWADTQYF TGTGCCAGCAGCTTAGATGGGAGTTGGGCAGATACGCAGTATTTT
many 18 . TRBJ2-6 TRBV7-2 CASNDPGAGTSGANVLTF TGTGCCAGCAACGATCCCGGGGCGGGTACCTCTGGGGCCAACGTCCTGACTTTC
many 14 . TRBJ2-1 TRBV3-1 CASSQDVLPREQFF TGTGCCAGCAGCCAAGATGTCCTTCCGCGGGAGCAGTTCTTC
many 13 . TRBJ2-3 TRBV7-9 CASSPPDQAAQYF TGTGCCAGCAGCCCCCCCGACCAGGCGGCGCAGTATTTT
many 14 . TRBJ1-5 TRBV19 CAISPLFNHQPQHF TGTGCCATTTCCCCCCTTTTTAACCATCAGCCCCAGCATTTT
many 13 . TRBJ2-1 TRBV29-1 CSVEIDTRNEQFF TGCAGCGTAGAAATTGACACGCGCAATGAGCAGTTCTTC
many 17 TRBD2 TRBJ2-3 TRBV15 CATSRGLTSGGADTQYF TGTGCCACCAGCAGGGGGTTAACTAGCGGGGGGGCTGATACGCAGTATTTT
many 15 TRBD2 TRBJ2-3 TRBV7-9 CASSRTSGGPDTQYF TGTGCCAGCAGCCGGACTAGCGGGGGACCAGATACGCAGTATTTT
many 15 . TRBJ2-5 TRBV10-3 CAIRDERLGQETQYF TGTGCCATCAGGGACGAACGACTAGGTCAAGAGACCCAGTACTTC
many 11 . TRBJ2-3 TRBV30 CAWSGGDTQYF TGTGCCTGGAGTGGAGGAGATACGCAGTATTTT
. 13 TRBD1 TRBJ2-1 TRBV11-2 CASSPGQGSWKFF TGTGCCAGCAGCCCAGGACAGGGAAGTTGGAAGTTCTTC
many 18 . TRBJ2-1 TRBV6-5 CASSYSPPSLASYNEQFF TGTGCCAGCAGTTACTCCCCGCCCTCCTTGGCTTCCTACAATGAGCAGTTCTTC
many 11 . TRBJ2-1 TRBV3-1 CASSQQTGQFF TGTGCCAGCAGCCAGCAGACAGGGCAGTTCTTC
. 12 . TRBJ2-1 TRBV6-2/TRBV6-3 CASTDPNNEQFF TGTGCCAGCACGGACCCCAACAATGAGCAGTTCTTC
many 16 . TRBJ2-3 TRBV20-1 CSAEGGAGAGTDTQYF TGCAGTGCTGAGGGGGGGGCGGGGGCCGGCACAGATACGCAGTATTTT
many 16 TRBD2 TRBJ2-4 TRBV6-2/TRBV6-3 CASRPLAGLAKNIQYF TGTGCCAGCAGACCTCTAGCGGGGCTAGCCAAAAACATTCAGTACTTC
many 15 . TRBJ1-6 TRBV9 CASSIQGGGASPLHF TGTGCCAGCAGCATACAGGGCGGTGGGGCTTCACCCCTCCACTTT
few 16 . TRBJ2-7 TRBV7-8 CASSLEGAGSSYEQYF TGTGCCAGCAGCTTAGAGGGGGCGGGGAGCTCCTACGAGCAGTACTTC
many 16 . TRBJ2-1 TRBV10-3 CAISGDGGEEGNEQFF TGTGCCATCAGTGGGGACGGTGGGGAGGAGGGGAATGAGCAGTTCTTC
many 16 . TRBJ2-5 TRBV7-9 CASSLAAQRNQETQYF TGTGCCAGCAGCTTAGCCGCACAGCGGAACCAAGAGACCCAGTACTTC
many 13 . TRBJ1-1 TRBV2 CASGYDRATEAFF TGTGCCAGCGGTTACGACCGGGCGACTGAAGCTTTCTTT
. 15 . TRBJ2-5 TRBV28 CASSGYREGKETQYF TGTGCCAGCAGTGGCTACAGGGAAGGGAAAGAGACCCAGTACTTC
few 15 TRBD1 TRBJ2-6 TRBV3-1 CASSLDRGGANVLTF TGTGCCAGCAGCCTGGACAGGGGGGGGGCCAACGTCCTGACTTTC